Listed here is a single T cell receptor (beta chain). Its antigen is unidentified. Germline loops: CDR1 MNHNS, CDR2 SASEGT. The CDR3 length is 13 residues. These data originate in a study of blood T cells in healthy people across ages. Primed by a sample-barcoded 5' primer and a J-beta primer mix, a second PCR proceeded for 7 to 11 cycles. TCRdb reanalysed the 5' RACE reads using MiXCR and keeps one entry per CDR3 protein. The sample has 790,000 or so distinct CDR3 sequences; around 50% are singletons. Regarding the study as a whole: Both higher diversity and more naive CD4+ cells marked long-lived donors when set against aged donors.

The sequenced sample consisted of blood. The chain carries TRBV6-1 and TRBJ2-7, with D possibly matching TRBD1 (6 bases). The DNA end favors TRBJ2-4, so the J call may be wrong. The clonotype originates from a man aged 35 to 55 in good health. DNA of the CDR3: TGTGCCAGCAGTGAGGACAGCTTAAACATTCAGTACTTC. Translated, it gives CASSEDSLNIQYF.